This T cell receptor beta chain was observed in a study of graft-versus-host responses after intestinal transplantation. Study at large: Recipients across the board were started on anti-thymocyte globulin induction, then kept on tacrolimus and steroids for about three years. Whole-study results and caveats: Recipient marrow harbored GvH clones, some of which surfaced first in ileum or blood.

Measured with immunoSEQ multiplex PCR; TCRdb has only the in-frame clones, and not every one. In the table there are 20,000 to 25,000 clones, roughly 30% of which are singletons. Plating of around 200,000 CFSE-labeled responder cells was done together with around 200,000 irradiated, violet-dye-labeled stimulator cells. After mixed lymphocyte reaction, dividing CD4+ and CD8+ responder T cells were sorted. J was trimmed by 4 bases and V by 0 bases; bases with no gene match: 4. The V gene's germline CDR1 is SGDLS and CDR2 YYNGEE. This CDR3 has 15 amino acids. This clone has a handful of counts. Source: alloreactive CD8+ T cells from a mixed lymphocyte reaction culture, taken before intestinal transplant. Subset described: CFSE-low proliferating T cells sorted from approximately 6-day pre-transplant mixed lymphocyte reaction (GvH or HvG direction). The chain is built from TRBV9 and TRBJ2-1, with 7 nucleotides matching TRBD2. The TCR originated in a human patient who received an intestinal transplant. The CDR3 DNA follows: TGTGCCAGCAGCGTAGGGGGAGGGTATTACAATGAGCAGTTCTTC. This codes for CASSVGGGYYNEQFF.